Shown below are 27 T cell receptor beta chains from a single sample sequenced in a study of cytomegalovirus exposure and HLA in healthy donors. PCR used 60 Vbeta primers and 13 Jbeta primers. Repertoires were generated with immunoSEQ multiplex PCR, while TCRdb's copy carries only in-frame clones and drops some. The sample has 95,000 to 130,000 clones; around three quarters are singletons. Sequences were obtained from PBMCs. The source is a man aged 25 to 40 in good health and CMV-seropositive.

V usage is TRBV9 and J usage is TRBJ2-7, with D tentatively TRBD1 (5 bases). The germline V gene encodes CDR1 SGDLS and CDR2 YYNGEE. V was trimmed by 4 bases and J by 1 base, leaving 9 bases between them. The CDR3 length is 13 residues. The CDR3 nucleotides are TGTGCCAGCAGCAAGGGGCATTCCTACGAGCAGTACTTC. It translates to CASSKGHSYEQYF.

V gene TRBV6-4 combines with J gene TRBJ2-3; D gene unclear. V was cut by 4 bases and J by 0 bases, with 8 bases left in between. Germline V gene sequence: CDR1 MRHNA, CDR2 SNTAGT. CDR3 length: 14 amino acids. Written as DNA, the CDR3 is TGTGCCAGCAGTGCGTCCAGTAGCACAGATACGCAGTATTTT. Translating it yields CASSASSSTDTQYF.

The chain employs TRBV4-3 and TRBJ2-5, with TRBD1 matching over 10 bases. In germline, CDR1 is LGHNA, CDR2 YSLEER. The CDR3 has 17 residues. The ends lost 1 base at V and 1 base at J; junction bases unmatched: 6. CDR3 region: CASSQGPGQGIQETQYF. The DNA for the CDR3 is TGCGCCAGCAGCCAAGGTCCGGGACAGGGGATCCAAGAGACCCAGTACTTC.

The chain has TRBV29-1 and TRBJ2-3; 10 bases align to TRBD2. The CDR3 loop spans 15 amino acids. Trimming took 7 bases from V and 0 from J; bases not matched to a gene: 7. Germline CDR1 is SQVTM and CDR2 is ANQGSEA. CDR3 region: CSGQLAGTSTDTQYF. The CDR3 DNA is TGCAGCGGTCAACTAGCGGGGACTAGCACAGATACGCAGTATTTT.

V is TRBV4-1 and J is TRBJ1-2; perhaps TRBD1 as D (5 bases). The CDR3 is made up of 13 amino acids. Germline lookup yields CDR1 MGHRA and CDR2 YSYEKL. Trimming removed 0 bases at V and 11 bases at J, with 13 bases between. The chain's CDR3 is CASSQDGAGPYTF. The CDR3 DNA reads as TGCGCCAGCAGCCAAGATGGGGCAGGGCCTTACACCTTC.

The V gene is TRBV5-1, the J gene TRBJ2-5, with 16 bases aligning to TRBD2. The V gene end was trimmed by 4 bases and the J gene end by 0 bases; junction bases not matched to a gene: 3. The CDR3 is 17 residues long. Germline V gene lookup returns CDR1 SGHRS and CDR2 YFSETQ. The CDR3, as DNA: TGCGCCAGCAGCAAGGGACTAGCGGGAGGGTACCAAGAGACCCAGTACTTC. Amino acids: CASSKGLAGGYQETQYF.

Written as DNA, the CDR3 is TGCGCCAGCAGCTTGGCGGCAGCGGACACTGAAGCTTTCTTT. Residues: CASSLAAADTEAFF. The chain carries TRBV5-1 and TRBJ1-1; D remains ambiguous. The CDR3 runs to 14 residues. Per the germline V gene, CDR1 is SGHRS and CDR2 is YFSETQ. V was cut by 0 bases and J by 3 bases, with 9 bases left in between.

This clone was picked up one time. This chain connects TRBV9 to TRBJ1-1; a weak D match, TRBD1 (6 bases). CDR1 SGDLS and CDR2 YYNGEE come from the germline V gene. Trimming pared 4 bases from V and 2 bases from J, leaving 15 bases between. There are 15 residues in the CDR3. CDR3 residues: CASSYSWDTNTEAFF. The CDR3 nucleotides are TGTGCCAGCAGCTATTCCTGGGACACAAACACTGAAGCTTTCTTT. Combining the CDR3 with reference TRBV9 and TRBJ1-1 gives the whole variable domain DSGVTQTPKHLITATGQRVTLRCSPRSGDLSVYWYQQSLDQGLQFLIQYYNGEERAKGNILERFSAQQFPDLHSELNLSSLELGDSALYFCASSYSWDTNTEAFFGQGTRLTVV.

The chain uses TRBV6-1 and TRBJ1-1; a possible D gene is TRBD1 (5 bases). Deletions cut 2 bases from V and 11 bases from J, with 9 bases between. The germline CDR1 and CDR2 sequences are MNHNS and SASEGT. This CDR3 has 11 amino acids. In nucleotides, the CDR3 is TGTGCCAGCAGTGAAATACAGGTGGCTTTCTTT. Translation: CASSEIQVAFF.

The chain recombines TRBV29-1 with TRBJ1-2; 7 bases map to TRBD1. The germline V gene has CDR1 SQVTM and CDR2 ANQGSEA. The CDR3 loop spans 14 amino acids. J gave up 0 bases and V 6 bases, and 7 bases lay outside the gene matches. In DNA, the CDR3 is TGCAGCGTGGGTTGGACAGGCTCTAACTATGGCTACACCTTC. Encoded protein: CSVGWTGSNYGYTF.

The chain employs TRBV9 and TRBJ1-3, with D perhaps matching TRBD1 (5 bases). This CDR3 contains 16 residues. V lost 3 bases and J 0 bases, leaving 13 bases between the germline ends. Germline values: CDR1 SGDLS, CDR2 YYNGEE. The CDR3: CASSGRQFYSGNTIYF. DNA of the CDR3: TGTGCCAGCAGCGGGAGACAGTTCTACTCTGGAAACACCATATATTTT.

The V gene is TRBV7-3, the J gene TRBJ2-1; D ambiguous. Germline lookup yields CDR1 SGHTA and CDR2 FQGTGA. This CDR3 is built from 15 residues. V gave up 1 base and J gave up 0 bases, with 7 bases separating them. DNA for the CDR3: TGTGCCAGCAGCTTAATCCACGGCTCCTACAATGAGCAGTTCTTC. As protein: CASSLIHGSYNEQFF.

The V gene is TRBV10-3, the J gene TRBJ1-2, with no clear D. Germline CDR1 is ENHRY and CDR2 is SYGVKD. The CDR3 loop spans 14 amino acids. Trimming took 4 bases from V and 6 from J, leaving 15 bases between them. The CDR3 spells CAISGAVLGDGYTF. The CDR3 nucleotides are TGTGCCATCAGTGGCGCAGTCCTAGGAGATGGCTACACCTTC.

The chain carries TRBV27 and TRBJ1-5, with no clear D. The CDR3 sequence is 14 residues long. The germline V gene encodes CDR1 MNHEY and CDR2 SMNVEV (reference sequence). The germline V and J ends were trimmed by 0 bases and 1 base, with 4 bases remaining between them. Here the CDR3 DNA reads TGTGCCAGCAGTTTATCACGGAGCAATCAGCCCCAGCATTTT. This sequence encodes CASSLSRSNQPQHF.

The J gene is TRBJ1-5, the V gene TRBV5-5; a weak D match, TRBD1 (6 bases). Trimming removed 0 bases at V and 5 bases at J, with 21 bases between. CDR1 SGHKS and CDR2 YYEKEE come from the germline V gene (reference sequence). The CDR3 is 18 residues long. The CDR3 loop reads CASSLGRAGDLEDQPQHF. In DNA form, the CDR3 reads TGTGCCAGCAGCTTGGGCCGGGCAGGGGATCTGGAGGATCAGCCCCAGCATTTT.

The V gene is TRBV7-2, the J gene TRBJ2-1, with 7 bases matching TRBD2. CDR1 SGHTA and CDR2 FQGNSA come from the germline V gene. CDR3 length: 15 amino acids. The trim removed 7 bases at V and 4 bases at J, leaving 10 bases unmatched. DNA for the CDR3: TGTGCCAGCATAGTCGGGGGGAGTGGGTACAATGAGCAGTTCTTC. This sequence encodes CASIVGGSGYNEQFF.

A few counts support this clone. The V call is TRBV12-5, the J call TRBJ2-5, with D maybe TRBD2 (6 bases). The germline CDR1 and CDR2 sequences are LGHNT and FRNRAP. Trimming removed 0 bases from V and 5 bases from J, with 13 bases in between. This CDR3 is built from 15 residues. The CDR3 reads CASGLVIREVETQYF. CDR3 nucleotides: TGTGCTAGTGGTTTGGTAATAAGGGAGGTTGAGACCCAGTACTTC.

This clone has just a few counts. Germline is not matched at one junction end, which may reflect a read error. Distinct nucleotide sequences in the sample also encode this CDR3. J is TRBJ2-5 and V is TRBV7-7; 11 bases match TRBD2. The germline CDR1 and CDR2 sequences are SSHAT and FNYEAQ (reference sequence). This CDR3 region has 14 residues. CDR3 loop: CASSLGLAVETQYF. The CDR3 DNA follows: TGTGCTAGCAGCTTGGGACTAGCGGTCGAGACCCAGTACTTC. Together with reference TRBV7-7 and TRBJ2-5, the CDR3 gives the full variable domain: GAGVSQSPRYKVTKRGQDVTLRCDPISSHATLYWYQQALGQGPEFLTYFNYEAQPDKSGLPSDRFSAERPEGSISTLTIQRTEQRDSAMYRCASSLGLAVETQYFGPGTRLLVL.

The gene calls are TRBV7-2 and TRBJ2-7; 7 nucleotides agree with TRBD2. Trimming at V came to 4 bases and at J to 1 base, leaving 4 bases not matched to a gene. The CDR3 contains 14 residues. In germline, CDR1 is SGHTA, CDR2 FQGNSA. The CDR3 sequence is CASSSTSVSYEQYF. Here the CDR3 DNA reads TGTGCCAGCAGCTCCACTAGCGTTTCCTACGAGCAGTACTTC.

The rearrangement uses TRBV10-3 and TRBJ2-1; D may be TRBD2 (6 bases). The germline V gene encodes CDR1 ENHRY and CDR2 SYGVKD. V gave up 3 bases and J gave up 2 bases, with 29 bases separating them. The CDR3 has 21 amino acids. The CDR3 protein is CAISEMWGGIGALSAYNEQFF. The CDR3 nucleotides read TGTGCCATCAGTGAAATGTGGGGCGGGATAGGGGCCCTCTCCGCCTACAATGAGCAGTTCTTC.

This clone was counted once. This sequence joins TRBV7-2 and TRBJ2-7, with 9 bases matching TRBD1. CDR3 length: 14 residues. Germline trimming cut 5 bases from V and 4 bases from J; bases unmatched to any gene: 6. Germline loops: CDR1 SGHTA, CDR2 FQGNSA. The CDR3 is CASSHRQGEYEQYF. The CDR3 DNA follows: TGTGCCAGCAGCCATCGACAGGGGGAATACGAGCAGTACTTC.

As regards this clone: The sample carries other DNA sequences with the same CDR3. The V gene is TRBV6-1, the J gene TRBJ1-5; tentatively, D is TRBD1 (6 bases). CDR3 length: 14 amino acids. V shed 6 bases and J shed 1 base, with 10 bases lying between them. Germline V gene lookup returns CDR1 MNHNS and CDR2 SASEGT. CDR3 bases: TGTGCCAGCAGCGAACAGGGAAGCAATCAGCCCCAGCATTTT. It specifies CASSEQGSNQPQHF.

This rearrangement joins TRBV14 to TRBJ2-2, with unresolved D. V was clipped by 4 bases and J by 2 bases, with 14 bases between them. CDR1 is SGHDN, CDR2 FVKESK, per germline. The CDR3 is made up of 16 amino acids. DNA for the CDR3: TGTGCCAGCAGCCCAAATCCGGGTGAAAACACCGGGGAGCTGTTTTTT. The encoded protein is CASSPNPGENTGELFF.

This chain connects TRBV4-1 to TRBJ1-5; the D is unclear. Deletions cut 2 bases from V and 3 bases from J, with 2 bases between. The CDR3 is made up of 12 amino acids. CDR1 and CDR2 (germline): MGHRA, YSYEKL. Here the CDR3 reads CASSQHNQPQHF. The CDR3 bases are TGCGCCAGCAGCCAACACAATCAGCCCCAGCATTTT.

The rearrangement joins TRBV13 to TRBJ2-7; TRBD2 matches 11 bases. The CDR3 contains 15 residues. CDR1 PRHDT and CDR2 FYEKMQ come from the germline V gene (reference sequence). The V gene end was trimmed by 2 bases and the J gene end by 2 bases; junction bases not matched to a gene: 2. DNA for the CDR3: TGTGCCAGCAGCTTATTAGCGGGAGGGGCCTACGAGCAGTACTTC. This sequence encodes CASSLLAGGAYEQYF.

The chain combines TRBV27 with TRBJ1-1; tentatively, D is TRBD1 (5 bases). Germline lookup yields CDR1 MNHEY and CDR2 SMNVEV (reference sequence). V gave up 0 bases and J gave up 6 bases, with 11 bases separating them. This CDR3 is 14 amino acids long. The CDR3 spells CASSLSPGYSEAFF. Here the CDR3 DNA reads TGTGCCAGCAGTTTATCCCCAGGGTACTCTGAAGCTTTCTTT.

The CDR3 bases are TGTGCCAGCAGCCAACGGGGTACCAATGAGCAGTTCTTC. Its protein product is CASSQRGTNEQFF. The genes are TRBV14 and TRBJ2-1; D perhaps matches TRBD2 (5 bases). V gave up 2 bases and J gave up 6 bases, with 8 bases separating them. There are 13 residues in the CDR3. The germline V gene encodes CDR1 SGHDN and CDR2 FVKESK.